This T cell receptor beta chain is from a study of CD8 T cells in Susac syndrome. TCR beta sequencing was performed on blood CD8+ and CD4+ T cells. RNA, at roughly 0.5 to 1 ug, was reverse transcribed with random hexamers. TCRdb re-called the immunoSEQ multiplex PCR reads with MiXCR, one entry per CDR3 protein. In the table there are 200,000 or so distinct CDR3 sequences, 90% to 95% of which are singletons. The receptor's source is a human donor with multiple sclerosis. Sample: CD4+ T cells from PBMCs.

This CDR3 is CSGATSGSTDTQYF. The CDR3 DNA follows: TGCAGCGGGGCGACTAGCGGTAGCACAGATACGCAGTATTTT. The chain combines TRBV29-1 with TRBJ2-3, with TRBD2 matching 9 bases. This CDR3 spans 14 amino acids. CDR1 is SQVTM, CDR2 ANQGSEA, per germline. J was trimmed by 0 bases and V by 7 bases; bases with no gene match: 5.